Listed here are 16 T cell receptor beta chains from one sample, sequenced in a study of cytomegalovirus exposure and HLA in healthy donors. The primer mix had 60 Vbeta and 13 Jbeta primers. Libraries were prepared by immunoSEQ multiplex PCR; TCRdb keeps only in-frame clonotypes and omits some of them. The table has more than 110,000 clones, roughly 73% seen once. Sequencing was done on a sample of PBMCs. The receptors derive from a woman between 35 and 50 years old in good health and CMV-seronegative.

The gene calls are TRBV11-3 and TRBJ2-1, with a possible D match to TRBD2 (7 bases). Germline CDR1 reads SGHNT; CDR2 reads YENEEA. Trimming removed 3 bases from V and 7 bases from J, with 16 bases in between. The CDR3 loop spans 15 amino acids. CDR3 protein: CASSFRRGAGNEQFF. In DNA form, the CDR3 reads TGTGCCAGCAGCTTCAGACGGGGGGCGGGAAATGAGCAGTTCTTC.

Note on this clone: Relative to the germline gene, one junction end is altered; a read error may explain this. Here the CDR3 reads CARAEGTGGLFF. Here the CDR3 DNA reads TGTGCCAGAGCCGAGGGGACCGGGGGGCTGTTTTTT. This chain joins TRBV2 and TRBJ2-2; D perhaps matches TRBD2 (6 bases). The CDR3 is 12 residues long. From germline, CDR1 is SNHLY and CDR2 FYNNEI.

This clone was seen a handful of times. The rearrangement links TRBV6-1 to TRBJ2-7; no firm D call. This CDR3 has 13 residues. Germline lookup yields CDR1 MNHNS and CDR2 SASEGT. V lost 1 base, J lost 6 bases, and 10 bases lay in between. For the CDR3, the DNA is TGTGCCAGCAGTGAAGGGATAGCCAGCGAGCAGTACTTC. Protein: CASSEGIASEQYF.

The chain combines TRBV11-2 with TRBJ2-7, with 8 positions matching TRBD2. The CDR3 is 16 amino acids. V dropped 5 bases and J dropped 4; count of bases not matched to a gene: 13. From germline, CDR1 is SGHAT and CDR2 FQNNGV. CDR3 sequence: CASSLHTIGGGYEQYF. The DNA of the CDR3 is TGTGCCAGCAGCCTTCACACAATCGGGGGGGGGTACGAGCAGTACTTC.

The chain joins TRBV2 to TRBJ2-2; D is perhaps TRBD2 (6 bases). Germline CDR1 and CDR2: SNHLY and FYNNEI. The V and J ends lost 6 bases and 6 bases respectively, with 11 bases between them. CDR3 length: 13 residues. CDR3 sequence: CASRGTVAGELFF. The DNA for the CDR3 is TGTGCCAGCAGGGGGACTGTCGCCGGGGAGCTGTTTTTT.

The chain recombines TRBV11-2 with TRBJ1-2; 7 bases fit TRBD1. Germline trimming cut 5 bases from V and 2 bases from J; bases unmatched to any gene: 5. Germline CDR1 SGHAT, CDR2 FQNNGV. This CDR3 spans 14 amino acids. For the CDR3, the DNA is TGTGCCAGCAGCCCTATACAGGGGAACTATGGCTACACCTTC. Its protein is CASSPIQGNYGYTF.

The chain uses TRBV14 and TRBJ1-4; 7 nucleotides align to TRBD1. This CDR3 has 15 amino acids. V trimming: 2 bases; J trimming: 8 bases; junction bases outside the gene matches: 8. Germline CDR1 SGHDN, CDR2 FVKESK. CDR3 protein: CASSQLPGQQEKLFF. The CDR3 bases are TGTGCCAGCAGCCAACTACCGGGACAGCAAGAAAAACTGTTTTTT.

The chain recombines TRBV11-2 with TRBJ1-1; tentative D call: TRBD1 (5 bases). This CDR3 spans 14 amino acids. Germline V CDR1 and CDR2: SGHAT, FQNNGV. V was cut by 0 bases and J by 5 bases, with 10 bases left in between. The CDR3 DNA sequence: TGTGCCAGCAGCTTAGAAGGGGTCCGGACTGAAGCTTTCTTT. Translation: CASSLEGVRTEAFF.

The chain carries TRBV19 and TRBJ1-1; D call uncertain. V was shortened by 2 bases and J by 4 bases, with 11 bases between the two germline ends. The CDR3 loop spans 14 amino acids. CDR1 and CDR2 (germline): LNHDA, SQIVND (reference sequence). The CDR3 nucleotides are TGTGCCAGTAGTATATTGGCAAGAGGCACTGAAGCTTTCTTT. The encoded protein is CASSILARGTEAFF.

As regards this clone: Other DNA sequences in this sample translate to the same CDR3. The chain joins TRBV19 to TRBJ2-1, with 7 positions matching TRBD1. The CDR3 covers 14 residues. J gave up 2 bases and V 6 bases, and 4 bases lay outside the gene matches. Germline V lookup: CDR1 LNHDA, CDR2 SQIVND (reference sequence). CDR3 coding DNA: TGTGCCAGTAGCCCCGGGACAGCCTACAATGAGCAGTTCTTC. Protein sequence: CASSPGTAYNEQFF.

This chain joins TRBV5-1 and TRBJ2-3, with 13 positions matching TRBD2. Germline-derived CDR1 and CDR2 are SGHRS and YFSETQ. This CDR3 spans 14 amino acids. J lost 12 bases, V lost 5 bases, and 9 bases had no gene match. This CDR3 reads CASRPGTSGVLQYF. The DNA of the CDR3 is TGCGCCAGCAGACCCGGGACTAGCGGGGTACTACAGTATTTT.

V is TRBV7-9 and J is TRBJ1-3; no firm D call. Germline V CDR1 and CDR2: SEHNR, FQNEAQ (reference sequence). V dropped 5 bases and J dropped 0 bases, with 11 bases sitting between them. The CDR3 has 15 residues. In DNA form, the CDR3 reads TGTGCCAGCAGCCCACGGTGGAGCTCTGGAAACACCATATATTTT. Protein: CASSPRWSSGNTIYF.

The chain employs TRBV6-6 and TRBJ1-5; TRBD1 is a possible D gene (5 bases). The V end was cut by 9 bases, the J end by 2 bases, with 17 bases between. CDR1 MNHNY and CDR2 SVGAGI come from the germline V gene (reference sequence). The CDR3 loop spans 15 amino acids. CDR3 loop: CASKTGGEGNQPQHF. Written as DNA, the CDR3 is TGTGCCAGTAAAACGGGGGGGGAGGGCAATCAGCCCCAGCATTTT.

This sequence joins TRBV2 and TRBJ1-6; D gene uncertain. The V end was cut by 4 bases, the J end by 9 bases, with 13 bases between. CDR1 is SNHLY and CDR2 is FYNNEI in the germline V gene. The CDR3 has 14 residues. The CDR3 DNA sequence: TGTGCCAGCAGTGCAGAGGGCAGAGGTTCACCCCTCCACTTT. It codes for CASSAEGRGSPLHF.

This sequence joins TRBV5-1 and TRBJ1-2, with TRBD1 matching over 11 bases. V was pared by 0 bases and J by 8 bases, with 6 bases of the junction left unmatched. The CDR3 spans 15 residues. Germline values: CDR1 SGHRS, CDR2 YFSETQ. This chain's CDR3 is CASSLGDRGTRGYTF. Written as DNA, the CDR3 is TGCGCCAGCAGCTTGGGGGACAGGGGGACGCGGGGCTACACCTTC.

The J gene is TRBJ2-7, the V gene TRBV14; D is possibly TRBD1 (6 bases). CDR1 is SGHDN and CDR2 is FVKESK in the germline V gene. This CDR3 has 15 amino acids. Trimming removed 6 bases at V and 3 bases at J, with 18 bases between. The CDR3 loop is CASSLSVGGSYEQYF. The DNA of the CDR3 is TGTGCCAGCAGTCTGAGCGTTGGGGGCAGCTACGAGCAGTACTTC. Drawing the rest from reference TRBV14 and TRBJ2-7, the complete variable domain is EAGVTQFPSHSVIEKGQTVTLRCDPISGHDNLYWYRRVMGKEIKFLLHFVKESKQDESGMPNNRFLAERTGGTYSTLKVQPAELEDSGVYFCASSLSVGGSYEQYFGPGTRLTVT.